The rows below give T cell receptor beta chains drawn from one sample of a study of identical twins. One entry per CDR3 protein, called by TCRdb with MiXCR from the 5' RACE reads. The sample holds 690,000 or so distinct CDR3 sequences, 8.6% seen once. These same records also appear under a second study, on yellow fever vaccine responses in identical twins.

Sequenced material: PBMCs. Receptor source: a woman younger than 35 in good health. The CDR3 runs from the conserved cysteine through the conserved F or W. D genes are given only for firm matches. Not all rows give a size; the values are once, few, many and, for expanded clones, a class.

clone size	CDR3 length	D gene	V gene	J gene	CDR3 protein	CDR3 DNA
few	11	.	TRBV29-1	TRBJ1-2	CSVGADYGYTF	TGCAGCGTTGGGGCAGACTATGGCTACACCTTC
few	15	TRBD1	TRBV6-2/TRBV6-3	TRBJ2-7	CASSYPDRGREGQYF	TGTGCCAGCAGTTACCCGGACAGGGGGCGAGAGGGGCAGTACTTC
.	13	TRBD1	TRBV12-3/TRBV12-4	TRBJ2-7	CASSFDRGGEQYF	TGTGCCAGCAGTTTTGACAGGGGTGGCGAGCAGTACTTC
.	18	.	TRBV3-1	TRBJ2-5	CASSLNPRPGDLQETQYF	TGTGCCAGCAGCCTCAACCCTCGGCCGGGAGACCTCCAAGAGACCCAGTACTTC
few	14	.	TRBV12-3/TRBV12-4	TRBJ2-5	CASHFGGQEETQYF	TGTGCCAGCCATTTCGGGGGGCAAGAGGAGACCCAGTACTTC
few	14	.	TRBV9	TRBJ1-1	CASSVDGEYTEAFF	TGTGCCAGCAGCGTAGATGGGGAGTACACTGAAGCTTTCTTT
many	15	.	TRBV24-1	TRBJ2-3	CATSDSGTSTDTQYF	TGTGCCACCAGTGATTCCGGGACTAGCACAGATACGCAGTATTTT
many	13	.	TRBV7-2	TRBJ1-1	CASSSTSGSEAFF	TGTGCCAGCAGCTCTACCTCCGGCTCTGAAGCTTTCTTT
many	14	.	TRBV5-1	TRBJ2-3	CASNGQGGSDTQYF	TGCGCCAGCAACGGACAGGGAGGGTCGGATACGCAGTATTTT
.	15	.	TRBV18	TRBJ2-2	CASSPPAGSTGELFF	TGTGCCAGCTCACCACCCGCAGGGAGCACCGGGGAGCTGTTTTTT
.	14	.	TRBV11-2	TRBJ2-1	CASSRHGEYNEQFF	TGTGCCAGCAGTCGTCACGGGGAGTACAATGAGCAGTTCTTC
.	12	.	TRBV28	TRBJ2-7	CASSLDWDEQYF	TGTGCCAGCAGTTTGGATTGGGATGAGCAGTACTTC
few	12	.	TRBV12-3/TRBV12-4	TRBJ2-7	CASSPFRDEQYF	TGTGCCAGCAGTCCCTTCAGGGACGAGCAGTACTTC
.	17	.	TRBV10-3	TRBJ2-5	CAISEFSQGAGQETQYF	TGTGCCATCAGTGAGTTTTCGCAGGGCGCCGGCCAAGAGACCCAGTACTTC
few	12	.	TRBV27	TRBJ1-2	CASKGRDYGYTF	TGTGCCAGCAAGGGTCGGGACTATGGCTACACCTTC
.	14	.	TRBV20-1	TRBJ2-7	CSAPPVEGNYEQYF	TGCAGTGCTCCCCCTGTGGAGGGGAACTACGAGCAGTACTTC
few	13	.	TRBV27	TRBJ2-5	CASSFDGQETQYF	TGTGCCAGCAGTTTCGACGGCCAAGAGACCCAGTACTTC
few	14	TRBD2	TRBV12-3/TRBV12-4	TRBJ2-1	CASSLRGRGGEQFF	TGTGCCAGCAGTTTAAGAGGGAGGGGTGGTGAGCAGTTCTTC
.	15	.	TRBV4-1	TRBJ2-2	CASSHGQVYTGELFF	TGCGCCAGCAGCCACGGGCAGGTGTACACCGGGGAGCTGTTTTTT
.	14	.	TRBV28	TRBJ1-2	CASSLLQGFYGYTF	TGTGCCAGCAGTTTATTGCAGGGGTTCTATGGCTACACCTTC
many	12	.	TRBV29-1	TRBJ2-5	CSVRATRETQYF	TGCAGCGTCAGGGCCACGAGAGAGACCCAGTACTTC
few	19	TRBD2	TRBV4-2	TRBJ2-3	CASSQEDPVLAGVTDTQYF	TGTGCCAGCAGCCAAGAGGACCCCGTTTTAGCGGGAGTGACAGATACGCAGTATTTT
.	11	.	TRBV18	TRBJ2-3	CAAGRTDTQYF	TGTGCTGCGGGTAGGACAGATACGCAGTATTTT
few	14	TRBD1	TRBV30	TRBJ2-2	CAWRGTGWTGELFF	TGTGCCTGGAGAGGGACAGGGTGGACCGGGGAGCTGTTTTTT
many	13	.	TRBV10-3	TRBJ2-5	CAIKREGQETQYF	TGTGCCATCAAGCGTGAAGGGCAAGAGACCCAGTACTTC
.	15	.	TRBV20-1	TRBJ2-7	CSARAPSGLSYEQYF	TGCAGTGCTAGAGCCCCATCTGGGCTCTCCTACGAGCAGTACTTC
few	13	.	TRBV29-1	TRBJ1-4	CSLLGETNEKLFF	TGCAGCCTCCTGGGCGAGACTAATGAAAAACTGTTTTTT
.	13	.	TRBV12-3/TRBV12-4	TRBJ2-7	CASTPLPTAGQYF	TGTGCCAGCACTCCTCTCCCTACAGCCGGGCAGTACTTC
.	14	.	TRBV7-2	TRBJ1-6	CASSADQTNSPLHF	TGTGCCAGCAGCGCGGATCAAACAAATTCACCCCTCCACTTT
.	11	.	TRBV7-2	TRBJ2-7	CASSQTVEQYF	TGTGCCAGCAGCCAGACAGTCGAGCAGTACTTC
.	13	.	TRBV11-3	TRBJ2-5	CASSFSLGETQYF	TGTGCCAGCAGCTTTAGCCTGGGGGAGACCCAGTACTTC
.	19	TRBD2	TRBV7-2	TRBJ2-3	CASSLALAGGQGSTDTQYF	TGTGCCAGCAGCTTAGCGCTAGCGGGGGGGCAAGGGAGCACAGATACGCAGTATTTT
few	15	TRBD2	TRBV27	TRBJ2-3	CASSFGGRAGDTQYF	TGTGCCAGCAGTTTTGGCGGGAGGGCGGGAGATACGCAGTATTTT
.	15	.	TRBV12-3/TRBV12-4	TRBJ2-3	CASSYGQTSTDTQYF	TGTGCCAGCAGTTACGGACAGACTAGCACAGATACGCAGTATTTT
.	12	.	TRBV7-2	TRBJ2-2	CASSLVWGELFF	TGTGCCAGCAGCTTAGTATGGGGGGAGCTGTTTTTT
many	14	.	TRBV4-1	TRBJ2-7	CASSQRELTYEQYF	TGCGCCAGCAGCCAACGGGAGCTCACCTACGAGCAGTACTTC
many	17	.	TRBV27	TRBJ2-2	CASSLSAPQGGTGELFF	TGTGCCAGCAGTTTATCTGCCCCACAGGGAGGCACCGGGGAGCTGTTTTTT
many	14	.	TRBV29-1	TRBJ2-1	CSVEGRDSYNEQFF	TGCAGCGTTGAAGGTCGGGACTCCTACAATGAGCAGTTCTTC
few	17	TRBD2	TRBV7-9	TRBJ2-3	CASSLEVGLAGGDTQYF	TGTGCCAGCAGCTTAGAGGTGGGACTAGCGGGAGGTGATACGCAGTATTTT
many	16	TRBD1	TRBV5-1	TRBJ2-7	CATRPDDRGISYEQYF	TGCGCCACCCGACCGGATGACAGGGGAATCTCCTACGAGCAGTACTTC
many	13	.	TRBV6-2/TRBV6-3	TRBJ2-2	CASSLGETGELFF	TGTGCCAGCAGTTTAGGGGAAACCGGGGAGCTGTTTTTT
.	14	.	TRBV6-1	TRBJ2-7	CASSARADSYEQYF	TGTGCCAGCAGCGCCCGAGCGGACTCCTACGAGCAGTACTTC
few	15	.	TRBV5-1	TRBJ2-6	CASSPGISGANVLTF	TGCGCCAGCAGCCCGGGGATCTCTGGGGCCAACGTCCTGACTTTC
many	12	.	TRBV5-1	TRBJ1-2	CASSSGLYGYTF	TGCGCCAGCAGCTCAGGCCTCTATGGCTACACCTTC
few	15	.	TRBV2	TRBJ1-3	CASSEAWRLGNTIYF	TGTGCCAGCAGTGAAGCCTGGCGGCTTGGAAACACCATATATTTT
few	16	TRBD2	TRBV4-2	TRBJ2-5	CASSQVMPGGQETQYF	TGTGCCAGCAGCCAAGTAATGCCGGGAGGACAAGAGACCCAGTACTTC
.	16	.	TRBV11-2	TRBJ2-1	CASSPQVGGRYNEQFF	TGTGCCAGCAGCCCCCAAGTCGGCGGGCGGTACAATGAGCAGTTCTTC
.	15	TRBD2	TRBV7-9	TRBJ2-7	CASSLQRGGRGEQYF	TGTGCCAGCAGCTTACAACGGGGGGGCCGAGGCGAGCAGTACTTC
few	16	.	TRBV6-7	TRBJ2-7	CASSYSGRICSYEQYF	TGTGCCAGCAGTTACTCGGGACGGATTTGCTCCTACGAGCAGTACTTC
.	16	TRBD2	TRBV28	TRBJ2-7	CATSGGREGLSYEQYF	TGTGCCACCAGTGGGGGGCGGGAGGGCCTGAGTTACGAGCAGTACTTC
.	14	.	TRBV12-3/TRBV12-4	TRBJ2-3	CASSLITSTDTQYF	TGTGCCAGCAGTTTAATTACTAGCACAGATACGCAGTATTTT
.	15	TRBD1	TRBV12-3/TRBV12-4	TRBJ2-1	CASSFLGQGAGEQFF	TGTGCCAGCAGTTTTTTGGGACAGGGGGCGGGTGAGCAGTTCTTC
many	14	.	TRBV6-1	TRBJ1-6	CASSPGASNSPLHF	TGTGCCAGCAGTCCCGGGGCCTCCAATTCACCCCTCCACTTT
few	15	TRBD1	TRBV6-5	TRBJ2-7	CASSWADRGSYEQYF	TGTGCCAGCAGTTGGGCCGACAGGGGAAGCTACGAGCAGTACTTC
many	14	.	TRBV7-9	TRBJ2-5	CASSLSDSAETQYF	TGTGCCAGCAGCTTATCGGACAGCGCAGAGACCCAGTACTTC
many	12	TRBD1	TRBV12-3/TRBV12-4	TRBJ1-5	CASRGQGQPQHF	TGTGCCAGCAGGGGACAGGGTCAGCCCCAGCATTTT
.	14	.	TRBV18	TRBJ1-2	CASSPQDSIYGYTF	TGTGCCAGCTCACCCCAGGACAGCATCTATGGCTACACCTTC
few	13	.	TRBV6-1	TRBJ1-1	CASSRDTKEEAFF	TGTGCCAGCAGCCGGGACACTAAAGAGGAAGCTTTCTTT
few	17	TRBD2	TRBV3-1	TRBJ2-1	CASSQGLAGDSYNEQFF	TGTGCCAGCAGCCAAGGCCTAGCGGGGGATTCCTACAATGAGCAGTTCTTC
few	18	TRBD1	TRBV13	TRBJ2-6	CASSFMGQGFGGANVLTF	TGTGCCAGCAGCTTCATGGGACAGGGGTTTGGTGGGGCCAACGTCCTGACTTTC